This record covers a single TCR beta chain. Libraries were prepared by immunoSEQ multiplex PCR; TCRdb keeps only in-frame clonotypes and omits some of them. This table holds 62,000 or so clones, around 85% found once. The data belong to a study of blood T cell repertoires in COVID-19. The overall study: T cells, B-cell-depleted T cells, or PBMCs provided the cDNA or gDNA that served as material.

Trimming left V 0 bases short and J 6 bases short, with 21 bases between. Germline CDR1 reads LGHDT; CDR2 reads YNNKEL (reference sequence). This CDR3 comprises 17 residues. The TCR originated in a woman in her fifties or sixties with acute or convalescent COVID-19. This chain joins TRBV3-1 (or the pseudogene TRBV3-2) and TRBJ2-7; tentative D call: TRBD1 (6 bases). Specimen: peripheral blood. The CDR3 DNA is TGTGCCAGCAGCCAAGATTTACGGGCCAGGGGAAGTCCCGAGCAGTACTTC. The encoded protein is CASSQDLRARGSPEQYF.